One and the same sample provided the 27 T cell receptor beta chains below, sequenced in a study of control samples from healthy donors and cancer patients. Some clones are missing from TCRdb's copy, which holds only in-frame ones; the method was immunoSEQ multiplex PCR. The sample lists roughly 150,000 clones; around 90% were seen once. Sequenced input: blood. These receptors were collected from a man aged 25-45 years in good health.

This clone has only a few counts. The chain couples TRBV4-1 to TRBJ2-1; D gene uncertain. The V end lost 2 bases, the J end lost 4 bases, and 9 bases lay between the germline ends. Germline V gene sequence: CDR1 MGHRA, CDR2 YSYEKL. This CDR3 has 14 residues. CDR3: CASSQRMGYNEQFF. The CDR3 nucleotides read TGCGCCAGCAGCCAAAGGATGGGGTACAATGAGCAGTTCTTC.

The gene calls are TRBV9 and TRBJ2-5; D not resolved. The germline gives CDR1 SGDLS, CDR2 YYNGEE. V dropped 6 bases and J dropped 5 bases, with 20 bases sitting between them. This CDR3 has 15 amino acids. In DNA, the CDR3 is TGTGCCAGCACGGTTGGACCCCAGCCTGTGGAGACCCAGTACTTC. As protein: CASTVGPQPVETQYF.

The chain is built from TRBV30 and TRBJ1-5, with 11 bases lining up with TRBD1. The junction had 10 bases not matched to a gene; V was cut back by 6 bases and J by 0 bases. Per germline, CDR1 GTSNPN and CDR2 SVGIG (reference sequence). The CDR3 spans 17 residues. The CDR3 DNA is TGTGCCTGTCAGTACCGGGACAGGGGGTATAGCAATCAGCCCCAGCATTTT. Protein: CACQYRDRGYSNQPQHF. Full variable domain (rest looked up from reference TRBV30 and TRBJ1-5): SQTIHQWPATLVQPVGSPLSLECTVEGTSNPNLYWYRQAAGRGLQLLFYSVGIGQISSEVPQNLSASRPQDRQFILSSKKLLLSDSGFYLCACQYRDRGYSNQPQHFGDGTRLSIL.

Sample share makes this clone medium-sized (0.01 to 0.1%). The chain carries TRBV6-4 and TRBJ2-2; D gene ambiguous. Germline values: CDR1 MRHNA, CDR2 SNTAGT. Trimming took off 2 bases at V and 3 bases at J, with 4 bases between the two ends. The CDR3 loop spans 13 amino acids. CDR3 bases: TGTGCCAGCAGTGACCAGGACACCGGGGAGCTGTTTTTT. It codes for CASSDQDTGELFF.

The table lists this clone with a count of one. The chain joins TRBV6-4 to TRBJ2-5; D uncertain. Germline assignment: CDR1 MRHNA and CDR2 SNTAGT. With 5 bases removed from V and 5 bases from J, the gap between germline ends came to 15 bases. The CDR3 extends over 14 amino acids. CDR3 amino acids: CASSPDAELETQYF. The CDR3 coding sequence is TGTGCCAGCAGTCCCGACGCGGAGCTGGAGACCCAGTACTTC.

CDR3 in DNA: TGTGCCAGCAGCCAGATCGGACAGGGAACAACTAATGAAAAACTGTTTTTT. This codes for CASSQIGQGTTNEKLFF. The gene calls are TRBV14 and TRBJ1-4; 8 nucleotides align to TRBD1. Germline CDR1 is SGHDN and CDR2 is FVKESK. The CDR3 loop spans 17 amino acids. The V segment lost 3 bases and the J segment 0 bases; nucleotides outside the gene matches: 6.

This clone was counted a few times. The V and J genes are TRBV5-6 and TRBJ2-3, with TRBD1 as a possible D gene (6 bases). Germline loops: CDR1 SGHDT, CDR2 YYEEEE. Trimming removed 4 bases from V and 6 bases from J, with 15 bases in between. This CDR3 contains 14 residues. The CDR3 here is CASSATSRGDTQYF. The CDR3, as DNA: TGTGCCAGCAGCGCGACCTCGAGGGGGGATACGCAGTATTTT.

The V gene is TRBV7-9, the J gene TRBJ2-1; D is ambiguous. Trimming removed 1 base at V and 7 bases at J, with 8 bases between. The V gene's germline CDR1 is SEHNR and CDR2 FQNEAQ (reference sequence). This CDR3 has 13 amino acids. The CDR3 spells CASSLVSLNEQFF. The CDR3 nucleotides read TGTGCCAGCAGCTTAGTTAGCCTGAATGAGCAGTTCTTC.

In nucleotides, the CDR3 is TGCAGCGTTGTCTTTGGGGCGGATGAAAAACTGTTTTTT. Its protein is CSVVFGADEKLFF. The chain couples TRBV29-1 to TRBJ1-4; TRBD1 might be the D (5 bases). Germline loops: CDR1 SQVTM, CDR2 ANQGSEA. V was cut by 4 bases and J by 6 bases, with 12 bases left in between. The CDR3 loop spans 13 amino acids.

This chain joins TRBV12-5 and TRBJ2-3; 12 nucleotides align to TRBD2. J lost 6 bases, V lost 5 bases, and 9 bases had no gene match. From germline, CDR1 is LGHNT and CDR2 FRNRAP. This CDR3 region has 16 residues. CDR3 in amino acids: CASGHLAGGPGDTQYF. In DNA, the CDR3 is TGTGCTAGTGGTCACCTAGCGGGAGGGCCGGGGGATACGCAGTATTTT.

CDR3 loop: CASSLNRLGAPRIYNEQFF. The DNA for the CDR3 is TGTGCCAGCAGCCTAAACCGCCTCGGCGCACCACGGATATACAATGAGCAGTTCTTC. This rearrangement joins TRBV2 to TRBJ2-1; unclear D gene. The CDR3 consists of 19 residues. Germline CDR1 reads SNHLY; CDR2 reads FYNNEI. The V gene lost 6 bases and the J gene lost 4 bases, with 28 bases spanning the gap. Based on the CDR3 plus reference TRBV2 and TRBJ2-1, the full variable domain is EPEVTQTPSHQVTQMGQEVILRCVPISNHLYFYWYRQILGQKVEFLVSFYNNEISEKSEIFDDQFSVERPDGSNFTLKIRSTKLEDSAMYFCASSLNRLGAPRIYNEQFFGPGTRLTVL.

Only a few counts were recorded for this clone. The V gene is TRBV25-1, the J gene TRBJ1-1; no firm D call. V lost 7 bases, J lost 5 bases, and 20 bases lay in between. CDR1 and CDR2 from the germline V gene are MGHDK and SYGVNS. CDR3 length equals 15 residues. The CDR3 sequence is CASTKTRRGGTEAFF. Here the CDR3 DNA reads TGTGCCAGCACAAAAACCCGTCGGGGTGGAACTGAAGCTTTCTTT.

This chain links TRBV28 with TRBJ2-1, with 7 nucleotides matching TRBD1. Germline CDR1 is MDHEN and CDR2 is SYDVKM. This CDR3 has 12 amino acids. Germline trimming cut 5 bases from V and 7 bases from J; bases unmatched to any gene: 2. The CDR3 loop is CASSPQGNEQFF. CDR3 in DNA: TGTGCCAGCAGTCCACAGGGGAATGAGCAGTTCTTC.

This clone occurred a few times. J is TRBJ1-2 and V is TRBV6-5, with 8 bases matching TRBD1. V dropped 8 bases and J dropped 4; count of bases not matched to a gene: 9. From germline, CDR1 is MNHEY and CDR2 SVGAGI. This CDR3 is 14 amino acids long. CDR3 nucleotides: TGTGCCAGCCGACCCGACAGGGGCTCCTATGGCTACACCTTC. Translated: CASRPDRGSYGYTF.

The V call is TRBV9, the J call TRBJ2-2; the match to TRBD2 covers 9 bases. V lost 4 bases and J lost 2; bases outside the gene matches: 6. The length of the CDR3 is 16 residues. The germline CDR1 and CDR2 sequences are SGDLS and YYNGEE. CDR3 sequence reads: CASSHPTSGNTGELFF. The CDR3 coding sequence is TGTGCCAGCAGCCACCCGACTAGCGGAAACACCGGGGAGCTGTTTTTT. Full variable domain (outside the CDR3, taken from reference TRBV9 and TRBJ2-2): DSGVTQTPKHLITATGQRVTLRCSPRSGDLSVYWYQQSLDQGLQFLIQYYNGEERAKGNILERFSAQQFPDLHSELNLSSLELGDSALYFCASSHPTSGNTGELFFGEGSRLTVL.

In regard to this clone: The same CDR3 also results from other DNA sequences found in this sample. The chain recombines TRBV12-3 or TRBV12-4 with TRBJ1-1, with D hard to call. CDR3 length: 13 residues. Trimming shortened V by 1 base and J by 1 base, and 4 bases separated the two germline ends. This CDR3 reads CASSLVGNTEAFF. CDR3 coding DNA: TGTGCCAGCAGTTTAGTGGGGAACACTGAAGCTTTCTTT.

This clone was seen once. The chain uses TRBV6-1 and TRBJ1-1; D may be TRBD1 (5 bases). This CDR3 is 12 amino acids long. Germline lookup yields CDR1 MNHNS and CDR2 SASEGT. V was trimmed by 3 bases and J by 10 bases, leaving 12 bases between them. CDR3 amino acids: CASSEGRLRAFF. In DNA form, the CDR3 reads TGTGCCAGCAGTGAGGGACGTCTGCGAGCTTTCTTT.

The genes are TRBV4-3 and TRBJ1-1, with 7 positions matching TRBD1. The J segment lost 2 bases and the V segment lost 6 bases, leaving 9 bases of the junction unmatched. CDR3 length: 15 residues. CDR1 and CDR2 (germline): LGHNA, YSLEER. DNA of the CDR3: TGCGCCAGCAGAGAAACAGGGGCTGGAAACACTGAAGCTTTCTTT. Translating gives CASRETGAGNTEAFF.

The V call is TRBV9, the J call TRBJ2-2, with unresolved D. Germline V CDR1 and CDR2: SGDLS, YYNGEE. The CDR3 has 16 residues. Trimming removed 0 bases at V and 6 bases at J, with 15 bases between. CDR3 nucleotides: TGTGCCAGCAGCGTAGGGCTAGACGGGCCCTCCGGGGAGCTGTTTTTT. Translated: CASSVGLDGPSGELFF.

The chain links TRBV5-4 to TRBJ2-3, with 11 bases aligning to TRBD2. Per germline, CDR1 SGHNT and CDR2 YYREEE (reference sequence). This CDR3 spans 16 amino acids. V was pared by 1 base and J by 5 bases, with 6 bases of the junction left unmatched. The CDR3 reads CASSLWTSGSLDTQYF. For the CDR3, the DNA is TGTGCCAGCAGCTTGTGGACTAGCGGGTCTTTAGATACGCAGTATTTT. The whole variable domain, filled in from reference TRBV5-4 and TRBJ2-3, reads ETGVTQSPTHLIKTRGQQVTLRCSSQSGHNTVSWYQQALGQGPQFIFQYYREEENGRGNFPPRFSGLQFPNYSSELNVNALELDDSALYLCASSLWTSGSLDTQYFGPGTRLTVL.

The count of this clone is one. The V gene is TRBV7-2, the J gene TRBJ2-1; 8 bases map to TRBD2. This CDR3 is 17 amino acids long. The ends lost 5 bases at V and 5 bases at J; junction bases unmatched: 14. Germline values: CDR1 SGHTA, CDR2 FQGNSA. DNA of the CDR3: TGTGCCAGCAGCCCTCTTTGGGAAAGCGGGGGCAACAATGAGCAGTTCTTC. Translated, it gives CASSPLWESGGNNEQFF.

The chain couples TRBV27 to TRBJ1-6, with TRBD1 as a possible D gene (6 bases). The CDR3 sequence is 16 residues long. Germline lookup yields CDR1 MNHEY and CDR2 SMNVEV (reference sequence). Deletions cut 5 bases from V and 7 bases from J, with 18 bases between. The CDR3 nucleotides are TGTGCCAGCAGTGCTAACCCGACAGGTTTAAATTCACCCCTCCACTTT. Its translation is CASSANPTGLNSPLHF.

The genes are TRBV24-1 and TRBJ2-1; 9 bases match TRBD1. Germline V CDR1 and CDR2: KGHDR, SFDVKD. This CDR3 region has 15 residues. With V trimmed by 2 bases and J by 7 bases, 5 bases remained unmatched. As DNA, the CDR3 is TGTGCCACCAGTGATTCGGGCGGACAGGGGAATGAGCAGTTCTTC. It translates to CATSDSGGQGNEQFF.

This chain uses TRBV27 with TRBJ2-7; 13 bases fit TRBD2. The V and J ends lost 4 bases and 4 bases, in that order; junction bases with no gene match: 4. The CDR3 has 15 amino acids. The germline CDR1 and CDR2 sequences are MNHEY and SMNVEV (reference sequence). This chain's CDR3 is CASSSGTSGTYEQYF. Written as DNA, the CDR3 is TGTGCCAGCAGTTCAGGGACTAGCGGGACATACGAGCAGTACTTC.

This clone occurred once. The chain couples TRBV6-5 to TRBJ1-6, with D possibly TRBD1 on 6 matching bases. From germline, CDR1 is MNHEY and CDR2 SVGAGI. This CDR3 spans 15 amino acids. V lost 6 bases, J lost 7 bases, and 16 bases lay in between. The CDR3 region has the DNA TGTGCCAGCAGAGGCGGGGGCGGTGAAAATTCACCCCTCCACTTT. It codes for CASRGGGGENSPLHF.

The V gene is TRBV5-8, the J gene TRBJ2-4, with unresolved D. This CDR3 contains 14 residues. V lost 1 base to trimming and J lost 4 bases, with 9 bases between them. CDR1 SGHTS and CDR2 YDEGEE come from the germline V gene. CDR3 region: CASSLIEGKNIQYF. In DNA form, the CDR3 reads TGTGCCAGCAGCTTGATAGAAGGGAAAAACATTCAGTACTTC.

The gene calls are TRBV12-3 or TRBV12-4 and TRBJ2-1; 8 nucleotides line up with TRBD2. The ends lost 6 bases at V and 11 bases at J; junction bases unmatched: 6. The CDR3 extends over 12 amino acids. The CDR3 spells CASSPGGVQQFF. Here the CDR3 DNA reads TGTGCCAGCAGCCCCGGGGGGGTTCAGCAGTTCTTC.